Listed below are T cell receptor beta chains from one sample, sequenced in a study of cytomegalovirus exposure and HLA in healthy donors. Assay used: immunoSEQ multiplex PCR; TCRdb lists only in-frame clones, some missing. The sample consists of about 150,000 clones, 75% to 80% of them appearing once. The sample taken for sequencing was PBMCs. These receptors all stem from a woman aged 40 to 50 in good health and CMV-seronegative. The CDR3 runs from the conserved cysteine through the conserved F or W. D genes are given only for firm matches. Clone size is given for some rows only: seen once, a few or many times, or a class if the clone is expanded.

TRBD1 | once | TRBJ2-7 | TRBV18 | CASSGDRGTYEQYF | TGTGCCAGCTCAGGAGACAGGGGCACCTACGAGCAGTACTTC
NA | NA | TRBJ1-2 | TRBV7-9 | CASSFQGPGTQEYTF | TGTGCCAGCAGCTTCCAGGGGCCCGGAACACAAGAGTACACCTTC
TRBD1 | NA | TRBJ2-1 | TRBV6-1 | CASSGPPGTGRWNEQFF | TGTGCCAGCAGTGGTCCCCCAGGGACAGGTAGATGGAATGAGCAGTTCTTC
NA | few | TRBJ2-2 | TRBV6-5 | CASSYSMGGNTGELFF | TGTGCCAGCAGTTACTCGATGGGGGGAAACACCGGGGAGCTGTTTTTT
TRBD1 | NA | TRBJ2-5 | TRBV5-5 | CASSVDREETQYF | TGTGCCAGCAGCGTTGACAGGGAAGAGACCCAGTACTTC
NA | NA | TRBJ2-3 | TRBV18 | CASSPDGNTQYF | TGTGCCAGCTCACCGGACGGGAATACGCAGTATTTT
NA | NA | TRBJ1-6 | TRBV4-2 | CASSQAASSYNSPLHF | TGTGCCAGCAGCCAGGCAGCTAGCTCCTATAATTCACCCCTCCACTTT
NA | NA | TRBJ1-4 | TRBV6-5 | CASRKTGQPEKLFF | TGTGCCAGCAGGAAAACTGGACAGCCTGAAAAACTGTTTTTT
TRBD1 | NA | TRBJ1-5 | TRBV7-8 | CASSQAQGAGTDQPQHF | TGTGCCAGCAGCCAGGCCCAGGGGGCAGGGACAGATCAGCCCCAGCATTTT
NA | few | TRBJ2-5 | TRBV2 | CASSLQDSIQETQYF | TGTGCCAGCAGCCTACAGGACAGCATCCAAGAGACCCAGTACTTC
TRBD1 | NA | TRBJ1-6 | TRBV19 | CASSISQGATFYNSPLHF | TGTGCCAGTAGTATCTCACAGGGGGCGACCTTTTATAATTCACCCCTCCACTTT
TRBD1 | NA | TRBJ1-1 | TRBV18 | CASSPSQGSNTEAFF | TGTGCCAGCTCGCCGTCACAGGGGTCGAACACTGAAGCTTTCTTT
TRBD2 | NA | TRBJ2-7 | TRBV28 | CASSPRLAGGNYEQYF | TGTGCCAGCAGCCCCCGACTAGCGGGGGGTAACTACGAGCAGTACTTC
NA | NA | TRBJ2-1 | TRBV5-1 | CASSLVPGDYNEQFF | TGCGCCAGCAGCTTGGTCCCAGGGGACTACAATGAGCAGTTCTTC
NA | NA | TRBJ1-3 | TRBV18 | CASSPPGRYNSGNTIYF | TGTGCCAGCTCACCACCGGGCAGGTACAACTCTGGAAACACCATATATTTT
NA | once | TRBJ1-5 | TRBV19 | CASSAWTVSGNQPQHF | TGTGCCAGTAGTGCATGGACAGTAAGCGGCAATCAGCCCCAGCATTTT
TRBD1 | few | TRBJ2-7 | TRBV7-9 | CASRRNGQGDEQYF | TGTGCCAGCAGGCGGAATGGACAGGGAGACGAGCAGTACTTC
NA | NA | TRBJ1-2 | TRBV5-8 | CASSFWRSSNYGYTF | TGTGCCAGCAGCTTTTGGAGGTCTTCTAACTATGGCTACACCTTC
TRBD1 | NA | TRBJ1-1 | TRBV7-9 | CASRMTGGSVTEAFF | TGTGCCAGCAGAATGACAGGGGGCTCGGTGACTGAAGCTTTCTTT
NA | NA | TRBJ1-4 | TRBV5-6 | CASSFRVRDEKLFF | TGTGCCAGCAGCTTCCGGGTGAGGGATGAAAAACTGTTTTTT
TRBD2 | few | TRBJ2-1 | TRBV4-1 | CASSQEGASGGYNEQFF | TGCGCCAGCAGCCAAGAAGGGGCTAGCGGGGGGTACAATGAGCAGTTCTTC
NA | NA | TRBJ2-4 | TRBV4-1 | CASSQVGRAGRNIQYF | TGCGCCAGCAGCCAAGTCGGGCGTGCGGGGCGGAACATTCAGTACTTC
TRBD1 | once | TRBJ1-2 | TRBV7-8 | CASSLWPLGQNYGYTF | TGTGCCAGCAGCTTATGGCCACTGGGACAGAACTATGGCTACACCTTC
NA | NA | TRBJ1-5 | TRBV28 | CASSLPTGENQPQHF | TGTGCCAGCAGTCTGCCAACGGGGGAGAATCAGCCCCAGCATTTT
NA | NA | TRBJ1-2 | TRBV2 | CASSARGRYGYTF | TGTGCCAGCAGTGCAAGGGGCCGCTATGGCTACACCTTC
NA | NA | TRBJ1-1 | TRBV7-9 | CASSRGLQEAFF | TGTGCCAGCAGCCGGGGGTTACAGGAAGCTTTCTTT
TRBD1 | NA | TRBJ2-1 | TRBV28 | CASSGTGVSSSYNEQFF | TGTGCCAGCAGTGGGACAGGGGTTTCCAGCTCCTACAATGAGCAGTTCTTC
NA | NA | TRBJ2-7 | TRBV6-5 | CASTPRAGRGYEQYF | TGTGCCAGCACCCCACGGGCCGGGAGAGGCTACGAGCAGTACTTC
NA | NA | TRBJ1-1 | TRBV6-5 | CASSYGEVTEAFF | TGTGCCAGCAGTTACGGTGAGGTAACTGAAGCTTTCTTT
TRBD1 | NA | TRBJ1-2 | TRBV6-1 | CASSSRTGREDYTF | TGTGCCAGCAGTTCGCGGACAGGGAGAGAGGACTACACCTTC
NA | NA | TRBJ1-5 | TRBV2 | CASSELFPQGSNQPQHF | TGTGCCAGCAGTGAGCTGTTCCCCCAGGGTAGCAATCAGCCCCAGCATTTT
NA | NA | TRBJ2-2 | TRBV2 | CASSEAGHWTGELFF | TGTGCCAGCAGTGAAGCGGGCCACTGGACCGGGGAGCTGTTTTTT
NA | NA | TRBJ1-4 | TRBV18 | CASSPPGFASEKLFF | TGTGCCAGCTCACCACCCGGGTTCGCTAGTGAAAAACTGTTTTTT
NA | few | TRBJ2-7 | TRBV5-4 | CASSRDTHYEQYF | TGTGCCAGCAGCCGCGACACTCACTACGAGCAGTACTTC
NA | NA | TRBJ2-5 | TRBV7-9 | CASSFIKTGQWSQYF | TGTGCCAGCAGCTTTATAAAGACAGGCCAGTGGTCCCAGTACTTC
NA | NA | TRBJ2-3 | TRBV7-9 | CASSLVIRADTQYF | TGTGCCAGCAGCTTAGTCATCAGGGCAGATACGCAGTATTTT
NA | NA | TRBJ2-1 | TRBV27 | CASRGTVSYNEQFF | TGTGCCAGCAGGGGGACTGTCTCCTACAATGAGCAGTTCTTC
NA | few | TRBJ2-5 | TRBV14 | CASSPYQGTMETQYF | TGTGCCAGCAGCCCCTACCAGGGGACGATGGAGACCCAGTACTTC
NA | NA | TRBJ1-6 | TRBV5-4 | CASTRGGGGHYNSPLHF | TGTGCCAGCACCCGAGGAGGCGGGGGCCACTATAATTCACCCCTCCACTTT
TRBD1 | NA | TRBJ2-7 | TRBV5-1 | CASSPRTGKTYEQYF | TGCGCCAGCAGCCCTCGGACAGGGAAGACCTACGAGCAGTACTTC
TRBD1 | NA | TRBJ1-5 | TRBV14 | CASSQIKDRSNQPQHF | TGTGCCAGCAGCCAAATAAAGGACAGGAGCAATCAGCCCCAGCATTTT
NA | NA | TRBJ1-5 | TRBV19 | CASSIGAGGSARPQHF | TGTGCCAGTAGTATAGGGGCGGGAGGGTCCGCACGGCCCCAGCATTTT
TRBD1 | NA | TRBJ1-6 | TRBV10-3 | CAISDRGGYSPLHF | TGTGCCATCAGCGACAGGGGTGGGTATTCACCCCTCCACTTT
NA | once | TRBJ2-1 | TRBV6-5 | CASSDGGPYNEQFF | TGTGCCAGCAGTGACGGGGGGCCCTACAATGAGCAGTTCTTC
NA | few | TRBJ2-3 | TRBV18 | CASSPSITDTQYF | TGTGCCAGCTCACCGTCTATCACAGATACGCAGTATTTT
TRBD1 | NA | TRBJ2-7 | TRBV11-2 | CASSLGQGNYEQYF | TGTGCCAGCAGCTTAGGACAGGGTAACTACGAGCAGTACTTC